These T cell receptor beta chains were read from a single sample in a study of somatic mutations in cytotoxic T cells in rheumatoid arthritis. Some clones are missing from TCRdb's copy, which holds only in-frame ones; the method was immunoSEQ multiplex PCR. The data show fewer than 20,000 clones, over 60% seen once. The sequenced material came from CD8+ T cells sorted from blood. The receptors originated from an adult with rheumatoid arthritis. Each CDR3 is given with its conserved first and last residue. A D gene is named only where the DNA matches it firmly. Some rows mark clone size as missing; the rest say once, few, many or name a class of expanded clone.

V gene	J gene	D gene	clone size	CDR3 DNA	CDR3 protein
TRBV15	TRBJ2-3	NA	NA	TGTGCCACCAGCAGAGTTTACGCGGCCCCCACAGATACGCAGTATTTT	CATSRVYAAPTDTQYF
TRBV7-9	TRBJ2-2	NA	NA	TGTGCCAGCACCGGACAAAAGAACACCGGGGAGCTGTTTTTT	CASTGQKNTGELFF
TRBV6-1	TRBJ1-2	TRBD1	few	TGTGCCAGCAGTGAAGACAGGGGGGGTGGCTATGGCTACACCTTC	CASSEDRGGGYGYTF
TRBV15	TRBJ2-7	NA	few	TGTGCCACCAGCAGGGACGAGTACTACGAGCAGTACTTC	CATSRDEYYEQYF
TRBV29-1	TRBJ2-3	NA	once	TGCAGCGTTGAAACAGCTGTAGATACGCAGTATTTT	CSVETAVDTQYF
TRBV12-5	TRBJ1-6	TRBD1	NA	TGTGCTAGTGGTTTGGCAAGGGGGGACAGGGGGCTTTCACCCCTCCACTTT	CASGLARGDRGLSPLHF
TRBV21-1	TRBJ1-1	NA	NA	TGTGCCAGCAGCAGTGGAGGGTTCGTCACTGAAGCTTTCTTT	CASSSGGFVTEAFF
TRBV28	TRBJ2-7	NA	NA	TGTGCCAGCAGTGTGGAGGGTGGCTCCTACGAGCAGTACTTC	CASSVEGGSYEQYF
TRBV27	TRBJ1-5	TRBD1	NA	TGTGCCAGCAGTTTATACCCTCCCGGGACAGGGGTCACACGTAGCAATCAGCCCCAGCATTTT	CASSLYPPGTGVTRSNQPQHF
TRBV12-2	TRBJ1-6	NA	NA	TGTGCAAGTCGCTTAATCGGGCACCCGGGACAAGCCCCTAATTCACCCCTCCACTTT	CASRLIGHPGQAPNSPLHF
TRBV4-1	TRBJ1-1	NA	NA	TGCGCCAGCAGCCAAGAAATTAGTACTGAAGCTTTCTTT	CASSQEISTEAFF
TRBV27	TRBJ1-4	NA	once	TGTGCCACCAAGGGGGGGAATGAAAAACTGTTTTTT	CATKGGNEKLFF
TRBV7-9	TRBJ1-1	NA	NA	TGTGCCAGCAGCTTCGCCCCACAGGTTTCCGAAGCTTTCTTT	CASSFAPQVSEAFF
TRBV5-5	TRBJ1-5	TRBD1	NA	TGTGCCAGCAGCTCCACAGGGGTTTGGAATCAGCCCCAGCATTTT	CASSSTGVWNQPQHF
TRBV7-9	TRBJ2-2	NA	NA	TGTGCCGTCAACCCGACCGGGGAGCTGTTTTTT	CAVNPTGELFF
TRBV4-1	TRBJ2-2	NA	NA	TGCGCCAGCAGCCAAGAGACAGGGAACACCGGGGAGCTGTTTTTT	CASSQETGNTGELFF
TRBV30	TRBJ2-5	TRBD2	NA	TGTGCGACTAGCGGGATCGAAGAGACCCAGTACTTC	CATSGIEETQYF
TRBV4-1	TRBJ2-5	TRBD1	NA	TGCGCCAGCAGCACCGGGACAGGTGGCCAAGAGACCCAGTACTTC	CASSTGTGGQETQYF
TRBV2	TRBJ2-3	TRBD1	NA	TGTGCCAGCGAGGGGACAGGGGGCGTGGATACGCAGTATTTT	CASEGTGGVDTQYF
TRBV7-6	TRBJ2-2	TRBD2	NA	TGTGCCAGCACCCCTTGGGGGGGACTAAAAATCACCGGGGAGCTGTTTTTT	CASTPWGGLKITGELFF
TRBV5-6	TRBJ1-2	TRBD1	few	TGTGCCAGCAGCTTGGGGACAGGGGGGAACTATGGCTACACCTTC	CASSLGTGGNYGYTF
TRBV4-2	TRBJ1-2	TRBD1	NA	TGTGCCAGCAGCCTAAAAAGTGGGGACAGAGTTAACTATGGCTACACCTTC	CASSLKSGDRVNYGYTF
TRBV29-1	TRBJ1-2	NA	once	TGCAGCGTTGGGGCAGGGCCTGCTGGCTACACCTTC	CSVGAGPAGYTF
TRBV9	TRBJ1-1	NA	once	TGTGCCAGCAGCGTAGATGGGGCAGGGATGAACACTGAAGCTTTCTTT	CASSVDGAGMNTEAFF
TRBV28	TRBJ2-1	NA	once	TGTGCCAGCACCCCGGTCGGGTACAATGAGCAGTTCTTC	CASTPVGYNEQFF
TRBV7-9	TRBJ2-7	NA	NA	TGTGCCAGCAGCCCGACCTTAGGATTGCGCAACGAGCAGTACTTC	CASSPTLGLRNEQYF
TRBV28	TRBJ2-7	NA	medium-sized	TGTGCCAGCAGCTGGGGATTTACCTACGAGCAGTACTTC	CASSWGFTYEQYF
TRBV7-9	TRBJ2-1	TRBD2	NA	TGTGCCAGCAGCCCGGGGGGTCTAGCGGGAACACCTTACAATGAGCAGTTCTTC	CASSPGGLAGTPYNEQFF
TRBV6-4	TRBJ2-1	TRBD2	NA	TGTGCCAGCAGTGACTCGACTAGCGGGTACAATGAGCAGTTCTTC	CASSDSTSGYNEQFF